Presented here are 18 T cell receptor beta chains from one specimen sequenced in a study of T cell repertoires in cytomegalovirus infection. One entry per CDR3 protein results from TCRdb running MiXCR on the reads. This table has around 740,000 distinct CDR3 sequences, approximately 40% appearing once. The sample was PBMCs. Every receptor here comes from a human donor in good health (CMV status not recorded). Some clones in this sample may be carry-over from other donors' samples.

The chain combines TRBV15 with TRBJ1-1; a weak D match, TRBD1 (6 bases). The germline V gene has CDR1 LNHNV and CDR2 YYDKDF (reference sequence). V was trimmed by 2 bases and J by 11 bases, leaving 12 bases between them. The CDR3 sequence is 12 residues long. CDR3 nucleotide sequence: TGTGCCACCAGCAGAAGTGGGGGCGTTGCTTTCTTT. Translated, it gives CATSRSGGVAFF.

The J gene is TRBJ2-2, the V gene TRBV12-3 or TRBV12-4; 8 nucleotides line up with TRBD2. V lost 7 bases, J lost 6 bases, and 10 bases stayed unmatched. The CDR3 length is 15 residues. This chain's CDR3 is CASIGSGRYAGELFF. For the CDR3, the DNA is TGTGCCAGCATAGGGAGCGGGAGATATGCCGGGGAGCTGTTTTTT.

The chain's CDR3 is CASSKRSEAFF. CDR3 in DNA: TGTGCCAGCAGCAAAAGGTCTGAAGCTTTCTTT. This sequence joins TRBV11-2 and TRBJ1-1; no firm D call. The germline V gene has CDR1 SGHAT and CDR2 FQNNGV. The CDR3 has 11 residues. V lost 5 bases, J lost 6 bases, and 7 bases lay in between.

On this clonotype: One base separates it from a far larger clone, so it is likely a read error. The genes are TRBV6-6 and TRBJ1-1; D not resolved. V dropped 2 bases and J dropped 0 bases, with 1 base sitting between them. CDR1 is MNHNY and CDR2 is SVGAGI in the germline V gene (reference sequence). The CDR3 has 12 amino acids. This CDR3 reads CASSYVNTEAFF. The CDR3, as DNA: TGTGCCAGCAGTTACGTGAACACTGAAGCTTTCTTT.

The chain is built from TRBV10-3 and TRBJ1-1; 10 bases line up with TRBD1. This CDR3 is 15 amino acids long. The junction had 9 bases not matched to a gene; V was cut back by 4 bases and J by 7 bases. Per germline, CDR1 ENHRY and CDR2 SYGVKD. CDR3 in amino acids: CAISGRDRGFGEAFF. DNA for the CDR3: TGTGCCATCAGTGGTAGGGACAGGGGTTTCGGTGAAGCTTTCTTT.

The chain is built from TRBV7-9 and TRBJ1-2, with 7 bases matching TRBD1. The junction had 7 bases not matched to a gene; V was cut back by 5 bases and J by 4 bases. The germline V gene has CDR1 SEHNR and CDR2 FQNEAQ (reference sequence). The CDR3 has 14 residues. The CDR3 loop reads CASSQGQSVYGYTF. In nucleotides, the CDR3 is TGTGCCAGCAGCCAGGGACAGTCCGTCTATGGCTACACCTTC. The full variable domain, its missing parts supplied by reference TRBV7-9 and TRBJ1-2, is DTGVSQNPRHKITKRGQNVTFRCDPISEHNRLYWYRQTLGQGPEFLTYFQNEAQLEKSRLLSDRFSAERPKGSFSTLEIQRTEQGDSAMYLCASSQGQSVYGYTFGSGTRLTVV.

This clonotype was seen a handful of times. V and J are TRBV6-1 and TRBJ2-7, with 8 nucleotides matching TRBD1. Germline V gene lookup returns CDR1 MNHNS and CDR2 SASEGT. J was trimmed by 0 bases and V by 3 bases; bases with no gene match: 4. CDR3 length: 15 amino acids. As DNA, the CDR3 is TGTGCCAGCAGTGACGGACAGGGTAGCTCCTACGAGCAGTACTTC. This gives the protein CASSDGQGSSYEQYF.

This clonotype has just a few counts. The chain uses TRBV7-2 and TRBJ1-1; unclear D gene. V gave up 1 base and J gave up 1 base, with 7 bases separating them. Germline CDR1 is SGHTA and CDR2 is FQGNSA. The CDR3 has 14 amino acids. CDR3 sequence (DNA): TGTGCCAGCAGCTTAGTGATGAGGAACACTGAAGCTTTCTTT. Protein: CASSLVMRNTEAFF.

This clonotype was observed a handful of times. The chain employs TRBV6-5 and TRBJ1-5; weak D call: TRBD1 (5 bases). Per germline, CDR1 MNHEY and CDR2 SVGAGI. The CDR3 spans 16 residues. The germline V and J ends were trimmed by 2 bases and 2 bases, with 13 bases remaining between them. This CDR3 reads CASSYGGTRGNQPQHF. The DNA of the CDR3 is TGTGCCAGCAGTTACGGTGGGACGAGGGGCAATCAGCCCCAGCATTTT.

This chain joins TRBV27 and TRBJ1-6; D unresolved. Germline V gives CDR1 MNHEY, CDR2 SMNVEV (reference sequence). This CDR3 has 15 residues. V lost 5 bases, J lost 11 bases, and 19 bases lay in between. CDR3 amino acids: CASSPKQDLEAPLHF. CDR3 nucleotide sequence: TGTGCCAGCAGTCCAAAGCAGGATTTAGAGGCACCCCTCCACTTT.

The V and J genes are TRBV6-5 and TRBJ1-1, with D perhaps TRBD1 (5 bases). V was trimmed by 0 bases and J by 5 bases, leaving 10 bases between them. CDR1 and CDR2 (germline): MNHEY, SVGAGI. The CDR3 covers 14 residues. Written as DNA, the CDR3 is TGTGCCAGCAGTTACTCGGGCAGGGTAACTGAAGCTTTCTTT. It specifies CASSYSGRVTEAFF.

Of note for this clonotype: One end of the junction fails to match germline, which may point to a read error. The V and J genes are TRBV27 and TRBJ2-3; TRBD1 or TRBD2 may be the D gene (5 bases each). This CDR3 contains 17 residues. From germline, CDR1 is MNHEY and CDR2 SMNVEV (reference sequence). The CDR3 reads CATTRGEIAVSTETQYF. For the CDR3, the DNA is TGTGCCACAACTAGGGGCGAAATAGCAGTTAGCACAGAGACGCAGTATTTT.

This CDR3 is CSVRTGGSSYNEQFF. The CDR3 DNA follows: TGCAGCGTTAGAACGGGCGGGAGCTCCTACAATGAGCAGTTCTTC. The J gene is TRBJ2-1, the V gene TRBV29-1, with 7 bases matching TRBD2. The CDR3 has 15 residues. J was trimmed by 0 bases and V by 5 bases; bases with no gene match: 7. Germline lookup yields CDR1 SQVTM and CDR2 ANQGSEA.

This sequence joins TRBV13 and TRBJ2-4, with D perhaps being TRBD1 or TRBD2 (5 bases each). The CDR3 contains 14 residues. Trimming removed 1 base at V and 5 bases at J, with 9 bases between. Germline CDR1 reads PRHDT; CDR2 reads FYEKMQ (reference sequence). CDR3 amino acids: CASSLAGPENIQYF. The CDR3 nucleotides read TGTGCCAGCAGCTTAGCGGGGCCCGAAAACATTCAGTACTTC.

CDR3 residues: CASSTSGGENNEQFF. CDR3 DNA sequence: TGTGCCAGCAGCACTAGCGGGGGGGAAAACAATGAGCAGTTCTTC. This chain connects TRBV7-9 to TRBJ2-1, with 13 positions matching TRBD2. V lost 5 bases, J lost 5 bases, and 3 bases stayed unmatched. The CDR3 extends over 15 amino acids. CDR1 is SEHNR, CDR2 FQNEAQ, per germline (reference sequence). Full variable domain (remainder filled in from reference TRBV7-9 and TRBJ2-1): DTGVSQNPRHKITKRGQNVTFRCDPISEHNRLYWYRQTLGQGPEFLTYFQNEAQLEKSRLLSDRFSAERPKGSFSTLEIQRTEQGDSAMYLCASSTSGGENNEQFFGPGTRLTVL.

About this clonotype itself: One junction end disagrees with the germline gene, perhaps due to a read error. The rearrangement links TRBV6-6 to TRBJ2-1, with D unclear. In germline, CDR1 is MNHNY, CDR2 SVGAGI (reference sequence). The CDR3 covers 13 residues. CDR3 sequence reads: CVSSLAVYNEQFF. CDR3 bases: TGTGTCAGCAGTCTCGCGGTCTACAATGAGCAGTTCTTC.

To note about this clonotype: It may be a read error: a sequence one base away is much more abundant. This chain connects TRBV7-2 to TRBJ1-2, with D perhaps TRBD1 (5 bases). CDR1 and CDR2 from the germline V gene are SGHTA and FQGNSA. The CDR3 sequence is 14 residues long. V was cut by 0 bases and J by 9 bases, with 14 bases left in between. The CDR3 bases are TGTGCCAGCAGCTTAGCGCGCTTTGGGGGTTGCTACACCTTC. Its protein is CASSLARFGGCYTF. Filled out from reference TRBV7-2 and TRBJ1-2, the complete variable domain reads GAGVSQSPSNKVTEKGKDVELRCDPISGHTALYWYRQSLGQGLEFLIYFQGNSAPDKSGLPSDRFSAERTGGSVSTLTIQRTQQEDSAVYLCASSLARFGGCYTFGSGTRLTVV.

This clonotype appeared many times. This rearrangement joins TRBV7-2 to TRBJ1-2; 10 positions match TRBD1. The CDR3 has 14 residues. CDR1 and CDR2 (germline): SGHTA, FQGNSA. After removal of 5 bases from V and 5 bases from J, the junction contained 5 bases not matched to a gene. The CDR3 bases are TGTGCCAGCAGCCGGGACAGGGGAAAATATGGCTACACCTTC. Residues: CASSRDRGKYGYTF. The variable domain in full, completed from reference TRBV7-2 and TRBJ1-2, reads GAGVSQSPSNKVTEKGKDVELRCDPISGHTALYWYRQSLGQGLEFLIYFQGNSAPDKSGLPSDRFSAERTGGSVSTLTIQRTQQEDSAVYLCASSRDRGKYGYTFGSGTRLTVV.